This TCR beta chain was sequenced during a study of siplizumab effects on memory and regulatory T cells. Study-wide results and limits: Siplizumab conditions gave an average of about 62% Treg-derived mappable alloreactive CD4+ clones, versus approximately 27% for controls. Suppressive function of proliferating Tregs from siplizumab cultures was not confirmed.

V was cut by 5 bases and J by 4 bases, with 11 bases left in between. Germline V gene sequence: CDR1 SGHTA, CDR2 FQGTGA. This CDR3 has 14 amino acids. Method: immunoSEQ multiplex PCR; TCRdb's copy keeps in-frame clones and lacks some. This table holds around 100,000 clones, 92% found once. Points on this clone: Its specificity is not known.

The clonotype originates from a human donor in good health. The material sequenced was Tregs sorted from blood. The genes are TRBV7-3 and TRBJ2-2; D gene ambiguous. DNA for the CDR3: TGTGCCAGCAGCCCCCAGTCAGGCACCGGGGAGCTGTTTTTT. The encoded protein is CASSPQSGTGELFF.